This TCR beta chain appears in the sequencing data of a study of cytomegalovirus exposure and HLA in healthy donors. The PCR employed 60 Vbeta primers together with 13 Jbeta primers. Sequenced by immunoSEQ multiplex PCR; TCRdb stores in-frame clones only, minus some. Of 150,000 or so clones in the sample, 60% to 85% were seen once. The germline gives CDR1 MNHEY, CDR2 SVGAGI. This CDR3 is built from 12 residues. V was shortened by 5 bases and J by 0 bases, with 5 bases between the two germline ends. The TCR comes from a man in his forties in good health and CMV-seropositive. This sequence joins TRBV6-5 and TRBJ2-7, with D possibly matching TRBD2 (5 bases). The sample taken for sequencing was PBMCs. The chain's CDR3 is CASSRDSYEQYF. In DNA, the CDR3 is TGTGCCAGCAGTCGGGACTCCTACGAGCAGTACTTC.